This T cell receptor (beta chain) stems from a study of CD8 T cells in Susac syndrome. Study as a whole: Within the sequenced Susac syndrome patient group, 5 or 6 exhibited active disease and fewer than 10 were in remission. The Susac syndrome patients were therapy-naive, on corticosteroids, or on intravenous immunoglobulin alone at blood draw.

Trimming removed 3 bases from V and 9 bases from J, with 15 bases in between. Germline V gives CDR1 LNHDA, CDR2 SQIVND (reference sequence). The CDR3 has 14 amino acids. TEMRA cells were FACS-enriched and CD8+ and CD4+ T cells negatively isolated. When the RNA was reverse transcribed, random hexamers were used with an input of roughly 0.45 to 1 ug. Multiplex immunoSEQ PCR targeted 54 Vbeta and 13 Jbeta TCR beta segments. From the immunoSEQ multiplex PCR reads, TCRdb called clonotypes with MiXCR, one entry per CDR3 protein. The sample has approximately 80,000 distinct CDR3 sequences, approximately 95% seen once.

The gene calls are TRBV19 and TRBJ1-5; D remains unclear. The receptor comes from a human donor with Susac syndrome. Sequenced: CD8+ T cells from PBMCs. CDR3 loop: CASSIELFQRPQHF. CDR3 nucleotides: TGTGCCAGTAGTATTGAGCTTTTTCAAAGGCCCCAGCATTTT.